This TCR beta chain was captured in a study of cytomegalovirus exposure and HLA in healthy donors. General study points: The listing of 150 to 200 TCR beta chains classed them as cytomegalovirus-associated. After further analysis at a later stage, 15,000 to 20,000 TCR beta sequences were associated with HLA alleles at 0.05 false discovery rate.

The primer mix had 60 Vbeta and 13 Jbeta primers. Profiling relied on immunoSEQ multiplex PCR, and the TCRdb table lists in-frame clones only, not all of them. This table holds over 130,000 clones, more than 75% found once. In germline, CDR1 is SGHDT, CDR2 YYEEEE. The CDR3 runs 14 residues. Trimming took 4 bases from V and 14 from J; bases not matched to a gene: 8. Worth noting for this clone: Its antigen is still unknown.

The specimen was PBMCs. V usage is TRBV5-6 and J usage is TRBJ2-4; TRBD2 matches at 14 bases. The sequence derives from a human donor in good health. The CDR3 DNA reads TGTGCCAGCAGCCTCCCGGGACTAGCGGGGGCGAAGTACTTC. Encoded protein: CASSLPGLAGAKYF.